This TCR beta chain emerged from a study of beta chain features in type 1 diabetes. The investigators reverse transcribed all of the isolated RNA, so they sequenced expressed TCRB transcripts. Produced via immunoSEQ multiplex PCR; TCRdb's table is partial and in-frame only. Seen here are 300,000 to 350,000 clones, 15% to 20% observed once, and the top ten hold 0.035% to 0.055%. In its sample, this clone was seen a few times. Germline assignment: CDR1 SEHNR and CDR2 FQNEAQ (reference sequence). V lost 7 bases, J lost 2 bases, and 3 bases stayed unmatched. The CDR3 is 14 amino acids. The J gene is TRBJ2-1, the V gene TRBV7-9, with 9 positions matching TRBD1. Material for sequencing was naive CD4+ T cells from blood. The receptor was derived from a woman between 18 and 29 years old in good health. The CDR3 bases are TGTGCCAGCACCCACAGGGGGCCCTACAATGAGCAGTTCTTC. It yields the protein CASTHRGPYNEQFF. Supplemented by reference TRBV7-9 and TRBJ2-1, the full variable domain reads DTGVSQNPRHKITKRGQNVTFRCDPISEHNRLYWYRQTLGQGPEFLTYFQNEAQLEKSRLLSDRFSAERPKGSFSTLEIQRTEQGDSAMYLCASTHRGPYNEQFFGPGTRLTVL.